Listed below are T cell receptor beta chains from one sample, sequenced in a study of regulatory T cells. TCRdb's copy holds only in-frame clones and misses some; the assay was immunoSEQ multiplex PCR. The repertoire has some 10,000 clones, 84% of them found once; the top ten carry 8% to 11%. Sample: CD8+ T cells sorted from blood. The receptors were sampled from a person aged 18 to 35 with CD3G deficiency. The CDR3 runs from the conserved cysteine through the conserved F or W. Only part of the rows carry a size: once, few, many, or a class if the clone is expanded.

CASSPGGAYEQYF,.,TRBV19
CASSPDGGEQFF,.,TRBV5-1
CASSLGVLVGGETQYF,.,TRBV7-2
CASSLRAGSHEQYF,.,TRBV27
CASSSRTGWGTEAFF,large,TRBV28
CASSLSGTMQYF,few,TRBV28
CASSPGRSGANVLTF,.,TRBV19
CASSLRGTGDEQYF,.,TRBV5-1
CASSLAPEGGGTDTQYF,.,TRBV28
CASSRGSGELFF,.,TRBV7-9
CASSQSGRVEQYF,.,TRBV11-2
CASSPDSSGANVLTF,.,TRBV9
CASSKGQGLPDTQYF,once,TRBV19
CASSTSGRSYNEQFF,.,TRBV9
CASSSRTVGTGNPYEQYF,.,TRBV28
CASSQGDTYTDTQYF,.,TRBV4-1
CASSASDLNTEAFF,once,TRBV6-1
CASSGDRGTGQETQYF,few,TRBV7-9
CASSLGGMSYEQYF,.,TRBV5-1
CASGLDRGRSGANVLTF,.,TRBV28
CASSELGQGASVGYTF,.,TRBV6-1
CASSLGGNEQFF,once,TRBV13
CASSEEGGGPDIQYF,.,TRBV6-1
CASSSSHEQYF,.,TRBV28
CASSGAGWYEQYF,once,TRBV6-1
CASSFADTQYF,few,TRBV7-9
CASSRGRDEQFF,.,TRBV27
CASSSVGTWSNQPQHF,.,TRBV7-8
CASSPQGRETQYF,.,TRBV7-6
CAISPDASTDTQYF,.,TRBV10-3
CATSRGLAGYEQFF,.,TRBV28
CASSLAPSQPQHF,.,TRBV7-8
CASSQDKRGGPGELFF,few,TRBV4-3
CASSQGQGSQYF,.,TRBV28
CASSLSGSLPNIQYF,.,TRBV28
CAIGDPYGYTF,once,TRBV10-3
CASRPFRGPGYEQYF,.,TRBV6-1
CASSLEGIGELFF,.,TRBV11-2
CASSLPGQGNTGELFF,.,TRBV7-8
CASSIRGPQAGELFF,.,TRBV19
CASSTRKGAEQYF,.,TRBV19
CASSLTGTYNEQFF,few,TRBV27
CASSEWDGELFF,.,TRBV6-1
CASSGGINEQFF,.,TRBV5-1
CASSLKLASTDTQYF,once,TRBV5-1
CASSLWAGTYEQYF,.,TRBV6-1
CASGPGGNQPQHF,.,TRBV27
CASSLIGGEQCF,.,TRBV19
CASSGQENAFGEAFF,.,TRBV7-9
CASSYSTGRGKLFF,once,TRBV6-6
CASSEHGIGGEQYF,few,TRBV6-1
CASSLGGTISYEQYF,.,TRBV28
CASSVSGSLYEQYF,once,TRBV28
CASSEAPQGAGSYEQYF,.,TRBV6-1